These 9 T cell receptor beta chains originate from one sample sequenced in a study of cytomegalovirus exposure and HLA in healthy donors (dated by TCRdb to 2017 to 2019). Libraries were prepared through the immunoSEQ multiplex PCR assay. The multiplex PCR relied on a mix of 60 forward primers for TCR Vbeta segments and 13 reverse primers for TCR Jbeta segments. Held by TCRdb, this immuneACCESS table contains in-frame sequences only and omits some clones. Under half of the omission traces to an unresolved V gene where checked; the cause of the rest is unknown. The sample yields 150,000 to 200,000 clones; over 80% were counted once. About 1.6% of the sample belongs to the ten largest clones. Source material: PBMCs. These receptor sequences come from a girl between 5 and 17 years old in good health and CMV-seropositive.

This clone has only a few counts. J is TRBJ1-5 and V is TRBV28; maybe TRBD1 (6 bases). Germline CDR1 MDHEN, CDR2 SYDVKM. V gave up 8 bases and J gave up 7 bases, with 18 bases separating them. This CDR3 is 14 amino acids long. The CDR3 DNA reads as TGTGCCAGCCCTGCTCAGGGGAGAGGACAGCCCCAGCATTTT. Amino acid sequence: CASPAQGRGQPQHF.

This clone was counted between two and nine times. V usage is TRBV4-3 and J usage is TRBJ2-5; TRBD1 agrees at 9 bases. J was trimmed by 4 bases and V by 2 bases; bases with no gene match: 8. The length of the CDR3 is 16 residues. Germline loops: CDR1 LGHNA, CDR2 YSLEER. The CDR3 coding sequence is TGCGCCAGCAGCCAACACCGACAGGGGGATGGAGAGACCCAGTACTTC. This gives the protein CASSQHRQGDGETQYF.

This chain uses TRBV4-1 with TRBJ2-1; TRBD2 matches 14 bases. The V and J ends lost 9 bases and 6 bases, in that order; junction bases with no gene match: 4. Germline loops: CDR1 MGHRA, CDR2 YSYEKL. The CDR3 covers 14 residues. The CDR3 bases are TGCGCCAGTAGGGGACTAGCGGGAGTCAATGAGCAGTTCTTC. This codes for CASRGLAGVNEQFF.

This chain uses TRBV6-5 with TRBJ1-5; D ambiguous. With 5 bases removed from V and 4 bases from J, the gap between germline ends came to 9 bases. Germline CDR1 MNHEY, CDR2 SVGAGI. This CDR3 is 13 amino acids long. CDR3 loop: CASSLRINQPQHF. CDR3 sequence (DNA): TGTGCCAGCAGTCTGCGGATAAATCAGCCCCAGCATTTT.

CDR3 nucleotide sequence: TGTGCCAGCAGCCTCCGACAGGGCTCTATGTATTTT. It specifies CASSLRQGSMYF. The V gene is TRBV7-8, the J gene TRBJ2-3; 7 bases align to TRBD1. CDR1 and CDR2 from the germline V gene are SGHVS and FQNEAQ. The length of the CDR3 is 12 residues. After removal of 5 bases from V and 14 bases from J, the junction contained 10 bases not matched to a gene.

The rearrangement uses TRBV18 and TRBJ2-3, with 7 bases matching TRBD2. The CDR3 runs 16 residues. J gave up 1 base and V 2 bases, and 6 bases lay outside the gene matches. CDR1 KGHSH and CDR2 LQKENI come from the germline V gene. The CDR3 protein is CASSPYVGGGTDTQYF. The DNA for the CDR3 is TGTGCCAGCTCACCATATGTGGGAGGGGGCACAGATACGCAGTATTTT.

This chain uses TRBV19 with TRBJ2-5; D might be TRBD1 (6 bases). CDR3 length: 15 amino acids. Trimming shortened V by 6 bases and J by 2 bases, and 16 bases separated the two germline ends. CDR1 and CDR2 (germline): LNHDA, SQIVND (reference sequence). CDR3 in DNA: TGTGCCAGTAGGCTGGACAGCGCGAAACAAGAGACCCAGTACTTC. Encoded protein: CASRLDSAKQETQYF.

The chain is built from TRBV5-6 and TRBJ2-3; tentative D call: TRBD2 (5 bases). The V and J ends lost 3 bases and 2 bases respectively, with 13 bases between them. The germline CDR1 and CDR2 sequences are SGHDT and YYEEEE. This CDR3 spans 15 amino acids. CDR3 bases: TGTGCCAGCAGCTCCCTGCCGGGAAACACAGATACGCAGTATTTT. It codes for CASSSLPGNTDTQYF. The full variable domain, its missing parts supplied by reference TRBV5-6 and TRBJ2-3, is DAGVTQSPTHLIKTRGQQVTLRCSPKSGHDTVSWYQQALGQGPQFIFQYYEEEERQRGNFPDRFSGHQFPNYSSELNVNALLLGDSALYLCASSSLPGNTDTQYFGPGTRLTVL.

The chain recombines TRBV10-3 with TRBJ2-1, with 7 nucleotides matching TRBD2. Germline V gene lookup returns CDR1 ENHRY and CDR2 SYGVKD. The CDR3 is 15 residues long. The ends lost 10 bases at V and 2 bases at J; junction bases unmatched: 11. The chain's CDR3 is CANSDMGGTYNEQFF. The CDR3 DNA reads TGTGCCAACTCAGATATGGGGGGGACCTACAATGAGCAGTTCTTC.